The clone carrying this T cell receptor beta chain showed up just once. Its antigen is as yet unknown. This sample stems from a study of CD8 T cells in Susac syndrome. Whole-study context: Patients with Susac syndrome were, at the time of blood collection, therapy-naive, maintained on corticosteroids, or maintained on intravenous immunoglobulin alone. Study-level points and caveats: Clonal expansion was missing from Susac syndrome CD4+ T cell repertoires.

Random hexamers were used to reverse transcribe an amount of about 0.5 to 1 ug RNA. It was immunoSEQ multiplex PCR that amplified TCR beta CDR3 across 54 Vbeta and 13 Jbeta. TCRdb ran MiXCR on the immunoSEQ multiplex PCR reads and lists one entry per CDR3 protein. Of more than 150,000 distinct CDR3 sequences in the sample, 90% to 97% were seen once. In germline, CDR1 is ENHRY, CDR2 SYGVKD. V lost 7 bases, J lost 5 bases, and 9 bases stayed unmatched. The CDR3 covers 14 residues. This TCR came from a human donor with Susac syndrome. The chain recombines TRBV10-3 with TRBJ2-7; 9 bases map to TRBD1. Sequenced material: CD4+ T cells from PBMCs. DNA of the CDR3: TGTGCCATCATTCCGGACAGGGGTGGCGACGAGCAGTACTTC. This encodes CAIIPDRGGDEQYF.